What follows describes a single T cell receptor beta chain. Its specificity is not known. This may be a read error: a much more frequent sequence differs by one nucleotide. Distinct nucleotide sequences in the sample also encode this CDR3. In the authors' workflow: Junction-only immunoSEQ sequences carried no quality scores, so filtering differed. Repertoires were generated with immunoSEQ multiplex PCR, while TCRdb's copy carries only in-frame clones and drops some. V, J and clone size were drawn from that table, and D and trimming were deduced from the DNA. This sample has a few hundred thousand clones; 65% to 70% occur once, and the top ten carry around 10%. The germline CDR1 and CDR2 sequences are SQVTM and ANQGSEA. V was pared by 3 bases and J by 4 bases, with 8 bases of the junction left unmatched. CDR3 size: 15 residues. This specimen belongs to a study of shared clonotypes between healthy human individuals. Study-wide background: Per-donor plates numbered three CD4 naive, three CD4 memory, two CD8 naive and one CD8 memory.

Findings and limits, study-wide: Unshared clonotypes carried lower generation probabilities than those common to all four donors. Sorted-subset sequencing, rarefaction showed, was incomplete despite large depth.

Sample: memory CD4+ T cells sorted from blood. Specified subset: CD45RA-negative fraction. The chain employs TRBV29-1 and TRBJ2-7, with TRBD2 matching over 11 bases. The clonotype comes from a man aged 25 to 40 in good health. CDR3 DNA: TGCAGCGTTGAGACTAGCGGGGTAAACGCTTACGAGCAGTACTTC. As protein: CSVETSGVNAYEQYF.